This T cell receptor (beta chain) was observed in a study of blood T cell repertoires in COVID-19. Whole-study context: Samples came from the United States, Italy and Spain, spanning acute and convalescent COVID-19.

CDR1 and CDR2 (germline): SGHRS, YFSETQ. The CDR3 runs 14 residues. The ends were cut back, 4 bases at V and 8 bases at J, with 15 bases in the middle. TCRdb's copy holds only in-frame clones and misses some; the assay was immunoSEQ multiplex PCR. The sample has about 250,000 clones; 70% to 90% are singletons. Recruitment covered about 25 US areas and drew participants whose ages spanned 18 to 89 years. Clinical history reported by participants formed the basis on which cohorts were assigned. This TCR was recovered from a man younger than 35 who had recovered from COVID-19. The chain combines TRBV5-1 with TRBJ1-4; D possibly corresponds to TRBD1 (6 bases). The sample consisted of PBMCs or T cells enriched from blood (not recorded which). CDR3 sequence (DNA): TGCGCCAGCAGCCACAGGGACGGCGGGGAAAAACTGTTTTTT. This translates into CASSHRDGGEKLFF.